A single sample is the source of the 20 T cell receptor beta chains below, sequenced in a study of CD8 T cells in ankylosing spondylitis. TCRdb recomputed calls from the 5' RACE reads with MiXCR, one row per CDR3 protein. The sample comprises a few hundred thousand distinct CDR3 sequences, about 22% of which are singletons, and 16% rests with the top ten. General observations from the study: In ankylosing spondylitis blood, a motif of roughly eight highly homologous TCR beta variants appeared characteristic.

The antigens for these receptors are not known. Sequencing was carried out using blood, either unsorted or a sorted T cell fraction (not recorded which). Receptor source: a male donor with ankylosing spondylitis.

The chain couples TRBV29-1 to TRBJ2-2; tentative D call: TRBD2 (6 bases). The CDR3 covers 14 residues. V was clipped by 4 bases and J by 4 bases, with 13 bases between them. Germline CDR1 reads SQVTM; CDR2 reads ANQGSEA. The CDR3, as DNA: TGCAGCGTTGGGGCGGGGAAGAGCACCGGGGAGCTGTTTTTT. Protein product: CSVGAGKSTGELFF.

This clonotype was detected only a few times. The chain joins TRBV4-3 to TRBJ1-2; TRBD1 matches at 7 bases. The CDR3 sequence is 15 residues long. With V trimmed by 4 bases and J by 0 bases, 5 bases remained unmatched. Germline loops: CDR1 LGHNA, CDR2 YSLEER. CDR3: CASSPGQAANYGYTF. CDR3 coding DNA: TGCGCCAGCAGCCCTGGACAGGCAGCTAACTATGGCTACACCTTC.

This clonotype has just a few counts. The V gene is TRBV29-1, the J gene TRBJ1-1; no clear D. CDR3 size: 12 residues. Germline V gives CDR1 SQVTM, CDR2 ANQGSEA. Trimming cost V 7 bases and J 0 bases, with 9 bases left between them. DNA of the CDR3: TGCAGCGCCAGCCTACTGAACACTGAAGCTTTCTTT. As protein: CSASLLNTEAFF.

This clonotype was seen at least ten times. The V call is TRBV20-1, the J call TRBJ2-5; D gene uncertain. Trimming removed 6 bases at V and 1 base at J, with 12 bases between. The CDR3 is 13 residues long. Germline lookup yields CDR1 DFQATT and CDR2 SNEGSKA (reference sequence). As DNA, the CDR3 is TGCAGTGCCGACCCTTTCGGCCAAGAGACCCAGTACTTC. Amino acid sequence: CSADPFGQETQYF.

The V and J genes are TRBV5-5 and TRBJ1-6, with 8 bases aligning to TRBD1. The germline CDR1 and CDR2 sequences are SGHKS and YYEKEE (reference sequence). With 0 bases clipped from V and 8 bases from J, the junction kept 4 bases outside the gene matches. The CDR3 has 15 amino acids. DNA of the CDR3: TGTGCCAGCAGCTTGGCGACAGGGGATTATTCACCCCTCCACTTT. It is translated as CASSLATGDYSPLHF.

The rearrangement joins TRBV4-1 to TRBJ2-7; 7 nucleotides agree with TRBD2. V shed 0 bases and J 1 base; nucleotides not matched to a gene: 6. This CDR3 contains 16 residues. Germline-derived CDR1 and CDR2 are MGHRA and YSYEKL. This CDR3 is CASSQDSASGSYEQYF. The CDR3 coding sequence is TGCGCCAGCAGCCAAGATAGCGCTAGCGGTTCCTACGAGCAGTACTTC.

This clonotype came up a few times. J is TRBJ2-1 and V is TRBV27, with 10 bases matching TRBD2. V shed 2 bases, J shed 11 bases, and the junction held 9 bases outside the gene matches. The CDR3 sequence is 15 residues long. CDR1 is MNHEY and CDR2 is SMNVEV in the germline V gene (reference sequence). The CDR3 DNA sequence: TGTGCCAGCAGTTTAACTCTAGCGGGAGCCAGTAAGCAGTTCTTC. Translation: CASSLTLAGASKQFF.

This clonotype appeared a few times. Here the CDR3 reads CSAPTGITNEKLFF. In DNA, the CDR3 is TGCAGTGCACCGACAGGGATTACTAATGAAAAACTGTTTTTT. The chain couples TRBV20-1 to TRBJ1-4; 7 bases are shared with TRBD1. The V gene's germline CDR1 is DFQATT and CDR2 SNEGSKA (reference sequence). CDR3 length: 14 amino acids. V lost 6 bases to trimming and J lost 2 bases; unmatched junction nucleotides: 6.

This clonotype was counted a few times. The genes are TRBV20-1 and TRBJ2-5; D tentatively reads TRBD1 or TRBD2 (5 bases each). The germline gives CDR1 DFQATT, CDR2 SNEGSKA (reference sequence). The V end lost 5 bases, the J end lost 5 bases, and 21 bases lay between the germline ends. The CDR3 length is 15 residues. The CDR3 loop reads CSASSGTPSAETQYF. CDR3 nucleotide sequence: TGCAGTGCTTCCTCCGGGACCCCCTCGGCGGAGACCCAGTACTTC.

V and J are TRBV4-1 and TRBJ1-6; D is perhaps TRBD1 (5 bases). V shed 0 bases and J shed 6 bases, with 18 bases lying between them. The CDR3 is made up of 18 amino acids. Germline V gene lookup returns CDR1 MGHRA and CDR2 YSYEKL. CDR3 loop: CASSQDGIHPGRNSPLHF. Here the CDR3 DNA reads TGCGCCAGCAGCCAAGATGGTATACACCCGGGACGTAATTCACCCCTCCACTTT.

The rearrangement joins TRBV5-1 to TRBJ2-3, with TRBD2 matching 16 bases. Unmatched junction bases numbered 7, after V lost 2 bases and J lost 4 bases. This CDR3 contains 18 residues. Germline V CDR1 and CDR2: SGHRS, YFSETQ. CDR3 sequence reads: CASSLEGTSGRAADTQYF. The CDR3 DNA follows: TGCGCCAGCAGCTTAGAGGGGACTAGCGGGAGGGCCGCAGATACGCAGTATTTT. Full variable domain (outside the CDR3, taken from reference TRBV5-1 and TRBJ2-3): KAGVTQTPRYLIKTRGQQVTLSCSPISGHRSVSWYQQTPGQGLQFLFEYFSETQRNKGNFPGRFSGRQFSNSRSEMNVSTLELGDSALYLCASSLEGTSGRAADTQYFGPGTRLTVL.

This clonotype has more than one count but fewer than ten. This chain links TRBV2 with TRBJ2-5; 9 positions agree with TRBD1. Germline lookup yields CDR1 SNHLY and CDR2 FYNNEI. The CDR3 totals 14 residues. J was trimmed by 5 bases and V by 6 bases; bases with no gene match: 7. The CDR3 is CASRDHRGRETQYF. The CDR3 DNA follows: TGTGCCAGCAGGGACCACAGGGGGCGGGAGACCCAGTACTTC.

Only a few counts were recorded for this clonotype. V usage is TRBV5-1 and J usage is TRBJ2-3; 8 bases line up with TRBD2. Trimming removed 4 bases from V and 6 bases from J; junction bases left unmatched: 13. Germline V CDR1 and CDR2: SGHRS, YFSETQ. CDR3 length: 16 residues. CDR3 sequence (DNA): TGCGCCAGCAGCCCGCTCGCGGGAGGTATTGGGGATACGCAGTATTTT. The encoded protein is CASSPLAGGIGDTQYF.

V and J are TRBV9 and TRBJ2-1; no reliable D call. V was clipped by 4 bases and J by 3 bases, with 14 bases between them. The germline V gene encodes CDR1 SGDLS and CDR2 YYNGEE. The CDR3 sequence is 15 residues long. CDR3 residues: CASSPTYSSYNEQFF. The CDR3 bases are TGTGCCAGCAGCCCCACCTACTCCAGCTACAATGAGCAGTTCTTC.

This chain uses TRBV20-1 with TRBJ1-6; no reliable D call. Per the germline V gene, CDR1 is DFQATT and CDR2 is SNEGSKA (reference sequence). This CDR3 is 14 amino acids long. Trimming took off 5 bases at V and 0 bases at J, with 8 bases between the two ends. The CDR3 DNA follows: TGCAGTGCTTGCAGGAGCTCCTATAATTCACCCCTCCACTTT. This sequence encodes CSACRSSYNSPLHF.

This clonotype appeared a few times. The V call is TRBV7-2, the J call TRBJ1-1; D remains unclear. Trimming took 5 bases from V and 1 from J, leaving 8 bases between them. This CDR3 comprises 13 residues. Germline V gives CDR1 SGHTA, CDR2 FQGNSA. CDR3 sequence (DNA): TGTGCCAGCAGCACGTTTAGGAACACTGAAGCTTTCTTT. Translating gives CASSTFRNTEAFF.

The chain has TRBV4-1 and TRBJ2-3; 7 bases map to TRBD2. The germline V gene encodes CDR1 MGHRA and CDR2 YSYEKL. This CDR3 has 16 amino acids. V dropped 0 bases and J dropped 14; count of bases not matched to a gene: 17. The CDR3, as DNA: TGCGCCAGCAGCCAAGAACTTGACTTAAGACTAGCTATTCCGTATTTT. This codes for CASSQELDLRLAIPYF.

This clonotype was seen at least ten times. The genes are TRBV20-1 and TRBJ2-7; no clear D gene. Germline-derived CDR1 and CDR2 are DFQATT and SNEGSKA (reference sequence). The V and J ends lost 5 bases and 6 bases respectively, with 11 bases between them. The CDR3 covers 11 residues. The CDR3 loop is CSAVPEFEQYF. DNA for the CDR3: TGCAGTGCTGTCCCGGAATTCGAGCAGTACTTC.

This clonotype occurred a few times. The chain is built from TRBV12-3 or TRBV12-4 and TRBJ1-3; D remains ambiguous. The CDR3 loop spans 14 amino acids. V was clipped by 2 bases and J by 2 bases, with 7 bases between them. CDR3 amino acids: CASSLKTTGNTIYF. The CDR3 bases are TGTGCCAGCAGTTTAAAGACCACTGGAAACACCATATATTTT.

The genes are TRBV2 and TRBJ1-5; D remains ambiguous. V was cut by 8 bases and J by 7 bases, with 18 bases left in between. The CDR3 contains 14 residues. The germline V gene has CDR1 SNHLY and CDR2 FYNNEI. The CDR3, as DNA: TGTGCCAGCGCCAGAGAATATTTCTCACAGCCCCAGCATTTT. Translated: CASAREYFSQPQHF. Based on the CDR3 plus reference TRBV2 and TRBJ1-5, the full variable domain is EPEVTQTPSHQVTQMGQEVILRCVPISNHLYFYWYRQILGQKVEFLVSFYNNEISEKSEIFDDQFSVERPDGSNFTLKIRSTKLEDSAMYFCASAREYFSQPQHFGDGTRLSIL.